These 3 T cell receptor beta chains originate from one sample sequenced in a study of T-cell reconstitution after alpha-beta-depleted transplantation in children (dated by TCRdb to 2016 to 2017). The intended sense of this specimen's treatment or condition label: allogeneic hematopoietic cell transplantation with graft depleted of TCRalphabeta T cells and CD19 B cells. Library generation was performed with PCR. TCRdb records Illumina HiSeq 2500 as the sequencer. TCR libraries were prepared with molecular barcoding, using unique molecular identifiers to normalize TCRbeta repertoire quantification. Clones were called with MiXCR by TCRdb after fastp trimmed the public reads at Q25, and only in-frame beta chains were retained. For every CDR3 protein sequence, its rows merge into one entry that carries the most common genes and DNA. The sample table records more than 300,000 distinct CDR3 sequences; around 15% of these occur just once. The ten largest clones add up to roughly 40% of the sample.

Sequences were derived from PBMCs, mostly from graft donor cells, sampled 360 days after TCRalphabeta/CD19-depleted stem cell transplant. The source is a male patient between 2 and 10 years old who had a stem cell transplant for acute lymphoblastic leukemia, so the T cells may come from the graft donor.

V and J are TRBV24-1 and TRBJ2-5, with a weak D call TRBD2 (5 bases). The CDR3 sequence is 13 residues long. CDR1 KGHDR and CDR2 SFDVKD come from the germline V gene. V lost 7 bases and J lost 5, with 13 bases in between. The CDR3 DNA is TGTGCCACCAGCCCCTCTGGGGAGGAGACCCAGTACTTC. Translated, it gives CATSPSGEETQYF.

This clonotype was observed many times. This chain joins TRBV5-1 and TRBJ2-7; 8 bases match TRBD2. This CDR3 has 15 residues. Germline lookup yields CDR1 SGHRS and CDR2 YFSETQ. J was trimmed by 2 bases and V by 1 base; bases with no gene match: 5. CDR3 in DNA: TGCGCCAGCAGCTTGACCAGCGGGAGTCCCTACGAGCAGTACTTC. Its translation is CASSLTSGSPYEQYF.

This chain connects TRBV28 to TRBJ2-1; 14 nucleotides agree with TRBD2. The germline V gene encodes CDR1 MDHEN and CDR2 SYDVKM. V shed 6 bases, J shed 8 bases, and the junction held 21 bases outside the gene matches. This CDR3 comprises 20 residues. The CDR3 reads CASRPHLTSGRAVGFHEQFF. CDR3 sequence (DNA): TGTGCCAGCAGACCCCACCTGACTAGCGGGAGGGCCGTAGGATTCCATGAGCAGTTCTTC.